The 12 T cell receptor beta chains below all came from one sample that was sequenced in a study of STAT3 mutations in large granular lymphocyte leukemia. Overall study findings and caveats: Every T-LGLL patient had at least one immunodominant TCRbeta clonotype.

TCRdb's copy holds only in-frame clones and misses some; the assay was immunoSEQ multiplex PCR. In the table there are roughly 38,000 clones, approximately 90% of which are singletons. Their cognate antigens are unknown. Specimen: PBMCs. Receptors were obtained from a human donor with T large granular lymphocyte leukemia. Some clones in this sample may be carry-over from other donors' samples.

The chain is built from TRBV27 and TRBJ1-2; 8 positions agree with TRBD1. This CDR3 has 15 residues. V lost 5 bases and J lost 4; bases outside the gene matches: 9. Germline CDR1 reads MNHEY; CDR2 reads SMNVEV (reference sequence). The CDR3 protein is CASSTRTGRGYGYTF. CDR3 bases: TGTGCCAGCAGTACCCGGACAGGGCGGGGCTATGGCTACACCTTC.

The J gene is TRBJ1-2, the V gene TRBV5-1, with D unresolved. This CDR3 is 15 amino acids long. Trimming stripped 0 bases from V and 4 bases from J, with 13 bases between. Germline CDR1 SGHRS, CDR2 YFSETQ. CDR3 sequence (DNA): TGCGCCAGCAGCTTGGGCCAGAACTTGGGCTATGGCTACACCTTC. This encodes CASSLGQNLGYGYTF.

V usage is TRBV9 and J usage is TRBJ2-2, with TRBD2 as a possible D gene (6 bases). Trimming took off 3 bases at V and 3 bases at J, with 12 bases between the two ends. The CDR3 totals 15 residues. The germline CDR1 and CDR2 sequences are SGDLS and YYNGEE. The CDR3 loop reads CASSAGLPHTGELFF. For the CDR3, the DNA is TGTGCCAGCAGCGCGGGACTCCCACACACCGGGGAGCTGTTTTTT.

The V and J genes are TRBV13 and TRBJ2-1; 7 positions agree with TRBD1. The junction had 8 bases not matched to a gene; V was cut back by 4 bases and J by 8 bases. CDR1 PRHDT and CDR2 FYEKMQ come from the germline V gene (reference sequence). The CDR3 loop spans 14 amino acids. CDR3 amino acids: CASSSPGQADEQFF. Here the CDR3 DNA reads TGTGCCAGCAGCTCCCCCGGACAGGCAGATGAGCAGTTCTTC.

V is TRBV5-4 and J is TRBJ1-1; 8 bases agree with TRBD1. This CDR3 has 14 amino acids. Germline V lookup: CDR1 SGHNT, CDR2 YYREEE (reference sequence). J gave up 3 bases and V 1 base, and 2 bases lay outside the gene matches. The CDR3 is CASSLLQGDTEAFF. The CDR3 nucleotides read TGTGCCAGCAGCTTGCTACAGGGGGACACTGAAGCTTTCTTT.

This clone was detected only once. The CDR3 region has the DNA TGCGCCAGCAGCCCGAGCACAGATACGCAGTATTTT. It is translated as CASSPSTDTQYF. This sequence joins TRBV5-1 and TRBJ2-3, with no clear D. Trimming cost V 4 bases and J 0 bases, with 3 bases left between them. The CDR3 contains 12 residues. From germline, CDR1 is SGHRS and CDR2 YFSETQ.

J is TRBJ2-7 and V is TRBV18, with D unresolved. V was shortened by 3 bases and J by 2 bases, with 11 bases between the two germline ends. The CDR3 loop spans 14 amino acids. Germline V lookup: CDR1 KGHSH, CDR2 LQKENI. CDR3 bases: TGTGCCAGCTCACCCCAGGACGGTACCTACGAGCAGTACTTC. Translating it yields CASSPQDGTYEQYF.

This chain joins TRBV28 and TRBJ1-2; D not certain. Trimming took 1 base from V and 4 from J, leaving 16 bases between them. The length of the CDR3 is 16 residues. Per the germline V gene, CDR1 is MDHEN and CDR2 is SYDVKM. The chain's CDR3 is CASSLYPQWVVYGYTF. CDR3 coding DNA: TGTGCCAGCAGTTTATATCCCCAATGGGTCGTCTATGGCTACACCTTC.

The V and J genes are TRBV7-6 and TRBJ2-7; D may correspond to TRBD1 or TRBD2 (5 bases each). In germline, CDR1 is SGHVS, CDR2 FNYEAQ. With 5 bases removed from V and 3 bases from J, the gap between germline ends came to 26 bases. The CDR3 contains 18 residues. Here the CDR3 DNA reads TGTGCCAGCAGCCCGAGGGGCGGCGCCCAAGGGATGGTCTACGAGCAGTACTTC. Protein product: CASSPRGGAQGMVYEQYF.

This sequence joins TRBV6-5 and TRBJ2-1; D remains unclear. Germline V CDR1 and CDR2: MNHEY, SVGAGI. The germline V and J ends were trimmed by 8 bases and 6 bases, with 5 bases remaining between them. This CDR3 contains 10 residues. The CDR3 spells CASGLNEQFF. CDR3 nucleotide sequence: TGTGCCAGCGGGCTCAATGAGCAGTTCTTC.

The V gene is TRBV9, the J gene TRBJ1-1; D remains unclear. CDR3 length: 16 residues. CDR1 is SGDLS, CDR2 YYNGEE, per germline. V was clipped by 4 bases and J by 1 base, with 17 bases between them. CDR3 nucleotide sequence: TGTGCCAGCAGCTCCGGTTCTTTGGGAACGAACACTGAAGCTTTCTTT. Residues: CASSSGSLGTNTEAFF.

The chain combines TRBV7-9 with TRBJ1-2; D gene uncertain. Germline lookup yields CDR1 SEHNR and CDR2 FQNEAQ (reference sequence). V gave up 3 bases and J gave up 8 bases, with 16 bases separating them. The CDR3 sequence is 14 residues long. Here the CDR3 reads CASSFGDRVEGYTF. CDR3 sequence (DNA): TGTGCCAGCAGCTTCGGGGATAGGGTGGAAGGCTACACCTTC.